This is a list of T cell receptor beta chains from one sample in a study of radiotherapy plus CTLA-4 blockade in lung cancer. Assay used: immunoSEQ multiplex PCR; TCRdb lists only in-frame clones, some missing. The sample lists some 96,000 clones, around 90% occurring once. Sequences were derived from peripheral blood, sampled from a patient treated with radiotherapy plus ipilimumab. The receptors were gathered from a human donor with non-small cell lung cancer that progressed on radiotherapy plus ipilimumab. Each CDR3 is given with its conserved first and last residue. A D gene is named only where the DNA matches it firmly.

d_gene: .
j_gene: TRBJ1-1
v_gene: TRBV19
CDR3nt: TGTGCCAGTAGTATAAGGGGTCCCACGGGGACTGAAGCTTTCTTT
CDR3aa: CASSIRGPTGTEAFF

d_gene: .
j_gene: TRBJ1-2
v_gene: TRBV6-1
CDR3nt: TGTGCCAGCAGCCCAGATACTAACTATGGCTACACCTTC
CDR3aa: CASSPDTNYGYTF

d_gene: TRBD1
j_gene: TRBJ1-2
v_gene: TRBV6-1
CDR3nt: TGTGCCAGCAGTGAGCCGGGACAGGGAGAATTTGGCTACACCTTC
CDR3aa: CASSEPGQGEFGYTF

d_gene: .
j_gene: TRBJ1-2
v_gene: TRBV6-1
CDR3nt: TGTGCCAGCAGGCCAACGGACAATATCCCCTATGGCTACACCTTC
CDR3aa: CASRPTDNIPYGYTF

d_gene: .
j_gene: TRBJ2-1
v_gene: TRBV18
CDR3nt: TGTGCCAGCTCACCAAGATTTACGGTTGCCTCCTACAATGAGCAGTTCTTC
CDR3aa: CASSPRFTVASYNEQFF

d_gene: TRBD1
j_gene: TRBJ1-5
v_gene: TRBV9
CDR3nt: TGTGCCAGCAGCGTAGGACAGGGTTTGACTCAGCCCCAGCATTTT
CDR3aa: CASSVGQGLTQPQHF

d_gene: .
j_gene: TRBJ2-1
v_gene: TRBV11-2
CDR3nt: TGTGCCAGCAGCCGGGGACCCGCGAACAATGAGCAGTTCTTC
CDR3aa: CASSRGPANNEQFF

d_gene: TRBD1
j_gene: TRBJ2-7
v_gene: TRBV5-1
CDR3nt: TGCGCCAGCAGCTCTACCGCCGGGACAGGGCGCGAGCAGTACTTC
CDR3aa: CASSSTAGTGREQYF

d_gene: TRBD1
j_gene: TRBJ1-2
v_gene: TRBV5-4
CDR3nt: TGTGCCAGCAGCCCGAGGAGGACAGGGACGCGCCTCTATGGCTACACCTTC
CDR3aa: CASSPRRTGTRLYGYTF

d_gene: .
j_gene: TRBJ2-2
v_gene: TRBV20-1
CDR3nt: TGCAGTGCTAGCGGACAGAGTTCGCTGTTTTTT
CDR3aa: CSASGQSSLFF

d_gene: .
j_gene: TRBJ1-1
v_gene: TRBV5-6
CDR3nt: TGTGCCAGCAGCTTAAGAGATTGGACAGACCGCATGAACACTGAAGCTTTCTTT
CDR3aa: CASSLRDWTDRMNTEAFF

d_gene: TRBD1
j_gene: TRBJ2-1
v_gene: TRBV2
CDR3nt: TGTGCCAGCAGGGGACAGGGGGCAGGCAATGAGCAGTTCTTC
CDR3aa: CASRGQGAGNEQFF

d_gene: .
j_gene: TRBJ2-5
v_gene: TRBV7-9
CDR3nt: TGTGCCGGGACGGGCCTCGGGGAGACCCAGTACTTC
CDR3aa: CAGTGLGETQYF

d_gene: .
j_gene: TRBJ2-7
v_gene: TRBV6-1
CDR3nt: TGTGCCAGCACCTCGCCACGTCCGCCCTACGAGCAGTACTTC
CDR3aa: CASTSPRPPYEQYF

d_gene: TRBD2
j_gene: TRBJ2-7
v_gene: TRBV27
CDR3nt: TGTGCCAGCAGTTCCAAGGGACTAGCGGGAGGGCCCTACGAGCAGTACTTC
CDR3aa: CASSSKGLAGGPYEQYF

d_gene: .
j_gene: TRBJ1-1
v_gene: TRBV7-9
CDR3nt: TGTGCCAGCACCCAAGAGGGGGTAGGAACTGAAGCTTTCTTT
CDR3aa: CASTQEGVGTEAFF

d_gene: TRBD2
j_gene: TRBJ2-5
v_gene: TRBV5-1
CDR3nt: TGCGCCAGCAGCTTGGCGACTAGCGGGAGGGCCGGTAGGCAAGAGACCCAGTACTTC
CDR3aa: CASSLATSGRAGRQETQYF

d_gene: TRBD2
j_gene: TRBJ2-2
v_gene: TRBV2
CDR3nt: TGTGCCAGCAGTGAGAGTCCGCGCGGGAGGCTCACCGGGGAGCTGTTTTTT
CDR3aa: CASSESPRGRLTGELFF

d_gene: .
j_gene: TRBJ1-4
v_gene: TRBV20-1
CDR3nt: TGCAGTGCTTCAAACCGTGAAAAACTGTTTTTT
CDR3aa: CSASNREKLFF

d_gene: TRBD1
j_gene: TRBJ1-2
v_gene: TRBV5-1
CDR3nt: TGCGCCAGCAGCTGGGGGACAGCCCTAATGTATGGCTACACCTTC
CDR3aa: CASSWGTALMYGYTF

d_gene: TRBD1
j_gene: TRBJ1-1
v_gene: TRBV5-4
CDR3nt: TGTGCCAGCAGCAATGGACAGGTCATGAACACTGAAGCTTTCTTT
CDR3aa: CASSNGQVMNTEAFF

d_gene: .
j_gene: TRBJ1-1
v_gene: TRBV5-1
CDR3nt: TGTGCCAGCAGCTTTGGGACGGTCGAAGCTTTCTTT
CDR3aa: CASSFGTVEAFF

d_gene: TRBD2
j_gene: TRBJ2-5
v_gene: TRBV18
CDR3nt: TGTGCCAGCTCACCGGGACTAGAAGAGACCCAGTACTTC
CDR3aa: CASSPGLEETQYF